Only one count was recorded for the clone carrying this TCR beta chain. Its antigen remains unidentified. Since a much larger clone is just one base distant, this may be a read error. Using RNA template, CDR3s of TCR alpha and beta were amplified with iRepertoire arm-PCR. One-step reverse transcription and amplification started from approximately 100-400 ng of tissue mRNA or PBMC total RNA. TCRdb reprocessed the multiplex PCR reads via MiXCR and lists one record per CDR3 protein. This table has 150,000 to 200,000 distinct CDR3 sequences, over 30% appearing once. The record originates from a study of glioma-infiltrating T cells. Overall study results and limits: Gliomas, especially low-grade, showed above-expected tissue-blood divergence; non-neoplastic patients showed below. Only very few CDR3 sequences appeared in both tissue and blood.

The CDR3 spans 14 residues. Germline V lookup: CDR1 MNHEY, CDR2 SMNVEV (reference sequence). V lost 10 bases to trimming and J lost 0 bases; unmatched junction nucleotides: 9. This sequence joins TRBV27 and TRBJ2-7; 7 bases match TRBD1. Sequencing input: glioma tissue, nonneoplastic brain tissue, or PBMCs (not recorded which). The TCR comes from a human donor with low-grade glioma or glioblastoma, undergoing nonglioma brain surgery, or in good health (not recorded which). The CDR3 DNA sequence: TGTGCCACCAGGGACAGCCTCAGCTCCTACGAGCAGTACTTC. This gives the protein CATRDSLSSYEQYF.